The 8 T cell receptor beta chains in this list originate from one sample, sequenced in a study of brain T cells in children with intractable seizures. Repertoires were generated with immunoSEQ multiplex PCR, while TCRdb's copy carries only in-frame clones and drops some. The table includes about 76,000 clones, about 92% detected once. Sequencing used peripheral blood, obtained at surgery. The source is a boy younger than two with tuberous sclerosis and intractable seizures.

This chain connects TRBV2 to TRBJ1-5; 7 positions match TRBD1. With 6 bases clipped from V and 4 bases from J, the junction kept 3 bases outside the gene matches. Germline V gene sequence: CDR1 SNHLY, CDR2 FYNNEI. There are 13 residues in the CDR3. The CDR3 nucleotides are TGTGCCAGCAGGGGGGACAGTAATCAGCCCCAGCATTTT. This gives the protein CASRGDSNQPQHF.

This rearrangement joins TRBV5-6 to TRBJ1-1, with TRBD1 matching 9 bases. The CDR3 is 15 amino acids. V shed 4 bases, J shed 3 bases, and the junction held 7 bases outside the gene matches. Germline V CDR1 and CDR2: SGHDT, YYEEEE. The chain's CDR3 is CASSPKDRGYTEAFF. CDR3 bases: TGTGCCAGCAGCCCCAAGGACAGGGGCTACACTGAAGCTTTCTTT.

V usage is TRBV11-2 and J usage is TRBJ2-7; tentative D call: TRBD1 (6 bases). This CDR3 has 14 amino acids. The V gene's germline CDR1 is SGHAT and CDR2 FQNNGV. Trimming removed 3 bases from V and 7 bases from J, with 16 bases in between. The CDR3 sequence is CASSFLRDKREQYF. CDR3 DNA sequence: TGTGCCAGCAGCTTCCTTCGGGACAAACGGGAGCAGTACTTC.

The chain carries TRBV7-3 and TRBJ1-6; 9 bases align to TRBD1. V dropped 3 bases and J dropped 6; count of bases not matched to a gene: 3. This CDR3 spans 15 amino acids. Germline CDR1 reads SGHTA; CDR2 reads FQGTGA. The CDR3 coding sequence is TGTGCCAGCAGCTTTTTGGGACAGGGTAATTCACCCCTCCACTTT. The encoded protein is CASSFLGQGNSPLHF. Variable domain in full (rest from reference TRBV7-3 and TRBJ1-6): GAGVSQTPSNKVTEKGKYVELRCDPISGHTALYWYRQSLGQGPEFLIYFQGTGAADDSGLPNDRFFAVRPEGSVSTLKIQRTERGDSAVYLCASSFLGQGNSPLHFGNGTRLTVT.

The chain uses TRBV27 and TRBJ1-1; 7 bases line up with TRBD1. The V segment lost 2 bases and the J segment 5 bases; nucleotides outside the gene matches: 5. Germline assignment: CDR1 MNHEY and CDR2 SMNVEV (reference sequence). This CDR3 is built from 14 residues. The chain's CDR3 is CASSLHRGATEAFF. CDR3 coding DNA: TGTGCCAGCAGTTTACACAGGGGAGCGACTGAAGCTTTCTTT.

V usage is TRBV6-6 and J usage is TRBJ2-3; no firm D call. V was clipped by 5 bases and J by 4 bases, with 19 bases between them. This CDR3 has 16 residues. Germline V gene sequence: CDR1 MNHNY, CDR2 SVGAGI (reference sequence). CDR3 sequence: CASSPNPSGSPDTQYF. The DNA of the CDR3 is TGTGCCAGCAGTCCTAATCCGTCTGGATCCCCAGATACGCAGTATTTT.

The chain is built from TRBV10-2 and TRBJ1-3; 8 positions agree with TRBD1. This CDR3 is built from 14 residues. V shed 6 bases and J 6 bases; nucleotides not matched to a gene: 7. CDR1 WSHSY and CDR2 SAAADI come from the germline V gene. For the CDR3, the DNA is TGCGCCAGCAGGACAGGGGTTAAGGAAAACACCATATATTTT. Translating it yields CASRTGVKENTIYF.

This clone occurred once. The chain employs TRBV11-2 and TRBJ2-7, with a possible D match to TRBD1 (6 bases). With 5 bases removed from V and 3 bases from J, the gap between germline ends came to 11 bases. This CDR3 comprises 13 residues. Germline V gives CDR1 SGHAT, CDR2 FQNNGV. CDR3 nucleotide sequence: TGTGCCAGCAGCCTGACAGGAGGCTACGAGCAGTACTTC. This codes for CASSLTGGYEQYF.